A single sample gave rise to the 26 T cell receptor beta chains below, sequenced in a study of blood T cell repertoires in COVID-19. The protocol was immunoSEQ multiplex PCR, while the TCRdb copy is restricted to in-frame clones and leaves out a portion. The sample contains about 170,000 clones, roughly 86% of which appear only once. Sequenced sample: peripheral blood. The receptor set was obtained from a man in his forties who had recovered from COVID-19.

This clone was seen a few times. This chain links TRBV3-1 (or the pseudogene TRBV3-2) with TRBJ2-5; 12 bases align to TRBD2. Per germline, CDR1 LGHDT and CDR2 YNNKEL (reference sequence). The CDR3 contains 16 residues. With V trimmed by 5 bases and J by 2 bases, 6 bases remained unmatched. CDR3 DNA: TGTGCCAGCAGCGGAACTAGCGGGAGGAATCAAGAGACCCAGTACTTC. It specifies CASSGTSGRNQETQYF.

This chain links TRBV7-9 with TRBJ2-2; a weak D match, TRBD2 (5 bases). The ends were cut back, 5 bases at V and 1 base at J, with 8 bases in the middle. CDR3 length equals 14 residues. The germline V gene encodes CDR1 SEHNR and CDR2 FQNEAQ (reference sequence). The CDR3 coding sequence is TGTGCCAGCAGCCTACTAGAGAACACCGGGGAGCTGTTTTTT. This sequence encodes CASSLLENTGELFF.

This clone was detected ten times or more. This sequence joins TRBV6-1 and TRBJ1-6; the D gene is possibly TRBD1 (5 bases). CDR1 is MNHNS, CDR2 SASEGT, per germline. V was trimmed by 0 bases and J by 9 bases, leaving 12 bases between them. The CDR3 loop spans 15 amino acids. The chain's CDR3 is CASSEAGEAFSPLHF. CDR3 bases: TGTGCCAGCAGTGAAGCAGGGGAGGCATTTTCACCCCTCCACTTT.

This sequence joins TRBV7-2 and TRBJ1-5; perhaps TRBD1 as D (6 bases). Trimming stripped 4 bases from V and 7 bases from J, with 20 bases between. Germline assignment: CDR1 SGHTA and CDR2 FQGNSA. The CDR3 covers 16 residues. The CDR3 region has the DNA TGTGCCAGCAGCTCCCAGGGGCTGGGGGCACGGCAGCCCCAGCATTTT. Amino acid sequence: CASSSQGLGARQPQHF.

The chain joins TRBV7-8 to TRBJ1-1; tentatively, D is TRBD1 (5 bases). Germline-derived CDR1 and CDR2 are SGHVS and FQNEAQ. This CDR3 region has 14 residues. Trimming took 6 bases from V and 3 from J, leaving 14 bases between them. The CDR3, as DNA: TGTGCCAGCAGAGCAAACCAGGGATACACTGAAGCTTTCTTT. This gives the protein CASRANQGYTEAFF. The full variable domain, rest sourced from reference TRBV7-8 and TRBJ1-1, is GAGVSQSPRYKVAKRGQDVALRCDPISGHVSLFWYQQALGQGPEFLTYFQNEAQLDKSGLPSDRFFAERPEGSVSTLKIQRTQQEDSAVYLCASRANQGYTEAFFGQGTRLTVV.

This clone was seen only once. The chain uses TRBV5-6 and TRBJ2-7; 7 bases match TRBD1. V was pared by 4 bases and J by 6 bases, with 10 bases of the junction left unmatched. This CDR3 has 14 amino acids. Per germline, CDR1 SGHDT and CDR2 YYEEEE. This chain's CDR3 is CASSPGQDLREQYF. The DNA for the CDR3 is TGTGCCAGCAGCCCAGGACAGGACCTACGCGAGCAGTACTTC. The complete variable domain, with remaining parts taken from reference TRBV5-6 and TRBJ2-7, reads DAGVTQSPTHLIKTRGQQVTLRCSPKSGHDTVSWYQQALGQGPQFIFQYYEEEERQRGNFPDRFSGHQFPNYSSELNVNALLLGDSALYLCASSPGQDLREQYFGPGTRLTVT.

The rearrangement links TRBV9 to TRBJ2-5; D is possibly TRBD1 (6 bases). CDR1 SGDLS and CDR2 YYNGEE come from the germline V gene. The V end was cut by 0 bases, the J end by 7 bases, with 13 bases between. The CDR3 covers 14 residues. Written as DNA, the CDR3 is TGTGCCAGCAGCGTAGTAGGACAGCAGGGGACCCAGTACTTC. The encoded protein is CASSVVGQQGTQYF.

This clone showed up just a few times. The V call is TRBV12-3 or TRBV12-4, the J call TRBJ2-7; D perhaps matches TRBD1 (6 bases). This CDR3 is built from 12 residues. V was cut by 5 bases and J by 5 bases, with 10 bases left in between. CDR3 in amino acids: CASSQGTNEQYF. The CDR3 nucleotides are TGTGCCAGCAGTCAGGGGACAAACGAGCAGTACTTC.

The gene calls are TRBV11-3 and TRBJ2-1; 7 bases agree with TRBD2. J was trimmed by 9 bases and V by 8 bases; bases with no gene match: 13. Germline values: CDR1 SGHNT, CDR2 YENEEA. CDR3 length: 14 residues. Here the CDR3 DNA reads TGTGCCAGCTCCCCTGCCCTGACGGGGGGTGAGCAGTTCTTC. Protein: CASSPALTGGEQFF.

V gene TRBV3-1 (or the pseudogene TRBV3-2) combines with J gene TRBJ2-5; perhaps TRBD2 as D (5 bases). This CDR3 comprises 14 residues. V lost 4 bases to trimming and J lost 3 bases, with 12 bases between them. Germline values: CDR1 LGHDT, CDR2 YNNKEL (reference sequence). CDR3: CASSPIDGEETQYF. CDR3 DNA sequence: TGTGCCAGCAGCCCCATCGACGGGGAAGAGACCCAGTACTTC.

The chain couples TRBV2 to TRBJ2-7; a weak D match, TRBD1 (6 bases). V dropped 7 bases and J dropped 2 bases, with 21 bases sitting between them. Germline loops: CDR1 SNHLY, CDR2 FYNNEI. The CDR3 has 16 amino acids. CDR3 bases: TGTGCCAGCACCTTCAAGGGACAAGGTATAGCCTACGAGCAGTACTTC. Its protein product is CASTFKGQGIAYEQYF. Looking up the rest from reference TRBV2 and TRBJ2-7 gives the full variable domain: EPEVTQTPSHQVTQMGQEVILRCVPISNHLYFYWYRQILGQKVEFLVSFYNNEISEKSEIFDDQFSVERPDGSNFTLKIRSTKLEDSAMYFCASTFKGQGIAYEQYFGPGTRLTVT.

J is TRBJ1-2 and V is TRBV19; D ambiguous. Trimming shortened V by 11 bases and J by 4 bases, and 11 bases separated the two germline ends. CDR3 length equals 11 residues. Per the germline V gene, CDR1 is LNHDA and CDR2 is SQIVND (reference sequence). The CDR3 region is CASQDIYGYTF. The CDR3 nucleotides read TGTGCCTCCCAAGACATCTATGGCTACACCTTC.

The V call is TRBV5-5, the J call TRBJ2-7, with D perhaps matching TRBD2 (6 bases). The length of the CDR3 is 14 residues. Germline CDR1 SGHKS, CDR2 YYEKEE (reference sequence). V was cut by 2 bases and J by 2 bases, with 11 bases left in between. The CDR3 spells CASSLGGAAYEQYF. The CDR3 DNA reads as TGTGCCAGCAGCTTAGGCGGGGCCGCCTACGAGCAGTACTTC.

The V call is TRBV19, the J call TRBJ2-7, with TRBD2 identical over 11 bases. CDR3 length equals 14 residues. Germline trimming cut 6 bases from V and 5 bases from J; bases unmatched to any gene: 6. Germline V gives CDR1 LNHDA, CDR2 SQIVND (reference sequence). For the CDR3, the DNA is TGTGCCAGTAGCTCCGGGACTAGCGGACACGAGCAGTACTTC. Encoded protein: CASSSGTSGHEQYF. The variable domain in full, with the rest retrieved from reference TRBV19 and TRBJ2-7, is DGGITQSPKYLFRKEGQNVTLSCEQNLNHDAMYWYRQDPGQGLRLIYYSQIVNDFQKGDIAEGYSVSREKKESFPLTVTSAQKNPTAFYLCASSSGTSGHEQYFGPGTRLTVT.

The gene calls are TRBV6-5 and TRBJ1-1; perhaps TRBD1 as D (5 bases). Germline lookup yields CDR1 MNHEY and CDR2 SVGAGI. CDR3 length: 12 amino acids. Trimming pared 10 bases from V and 0 bases from J, leaving 9 bases between. CDR3 amino acids: CAIQGLNTEAFF. The DNA for the CDR3 is TGTGCCATTCAGGGCTTGAACACTGAAGCTTTCTTT.

This clone was found a few times. This sequence joins TRBV30 and TRBJ2-7, with 7 bases fitting TRBD1. The CDR3 covers 11 residues. In germline, CDR1 is GTSNPN, CDR2 SVGIG (reference sequence). The CDR3 coding sequence is TGTGCTGTGGGACAGAACCACGAGCAGTACTTC. It is translated as CAVGQNHEQYF.

This CDR3 is CASSRTVGSPLHF. The CDR3 DNA reads as TGTGCCAGCAGTCGGACAGTGGGTTCACCCCTCCACTTT. V is TRBV5-4 and J is TRBJ1-6; D perhaps matches TRBD1 (6 bases). Germline V gene data show CDR1 as SGHNT and CDR2 as YYREEE (reference sequence). Trimming took off 5 bases at V and 9 bases at J, with 12 bases between the two ends. The CDR3 has 13 residues.

This clone came up once. The J gene is TRBJ2-7, the V gene TRBV18; D gene uncertain. The germline V gene has CDR1 KGHSH and CDR2 LQKENI. The CDR3 runs to 14 residues. Trimming removed 0 bases from V and 2 bases from J, with 8 bases in between. The DNA of the CDR3 is TGTGCCAGCTCACCACCGAGGCCACCCTACGAGCAGTACTTC. Translating it yields CASSPPRPPYEQYF. Based on the CDR3 plus reference TRBV18 and TRBJ2-7, the full variable domain is NAGVMQNPRHLVRRRGQEARLRCSPMKGHSHVYWYRQLPEEGLKFMVYLQKENIIDESGMPKERFSAEFPKEGPSILRIQQVVRGDSAAYFCASSPPRPPYEQYFGPGTRLTVT.

The chain couples TRBV4-2 to TRBJ1-4; 7 positions match TRBD1. Germline values: CDR1 LGHNA, CDR2 YNFKEQ. The CDR3 extends over 16 amino acids. V trimming: 4 bases; J trimming: 6 bases; junction bases outside the gene matches: 11. As DNA, the CDR3 is TGTGCCAGCAGCCCTCCTACAGGGGAAGTTTATGAAAAACTGTTTTTT. Translating it yields CASSPPTGEVYEKLFF.

This clone was recorded only once. The V and J genes are TRBV15 and TRBJ2-1; D unclear. CDR1 and CDR2 (germline): LNHNV, YYDKDF (reference sequence). V was clipped by 0 bases and J by 8 bases, with 17 bases between them. There are 16 residues in the CDR3. CDR3 residues: CATSRERAPVGDEQFF. The DNA of the CDR3 is TGTGCCACCAGCAGAGAGCGAGCCCCGGTCGGTGATGAGCAGTTCTTC.

This clone was seen just once. This CDR3 reads CSVMTGDESGYTF. CDR3 nucleotides: TGCAGCGTAATGACAGGGGATGAGTCTGGCTACACCTTC. J is TRBJ1-2 and V is TRBV29-1; TRBD1 matches at 8 bases. V dropped 6 bases and J dropped 7; count of bases not matched to a gene: 10. The germline V gene has CDR1 SQVTM and CDR2 ANQGSEA. This CDR3 is built from 13 residues.

The chain uses TRBV6-2 or TRBV6-3 and TRBJ1-2; a weak D match, TRBD1 (5 bases). Germline CDR1 is MNHEY and CDR2 is SVGEGT. The ends were cut back, 6 bases at V and 1 base at J, with 9 bases in the middle. This CDR3 has 13 residues. For the CDR3, the DNA is TGTGCCAGCAGCCTAGACAGTAACTATGGCTACACCTTC. It yields the protein CASSLDSNYGYTF.

The V gene is TRBV7-2, the J gene TRBJ2-7, with D tentatively TRBD1 (7 bases). CDR1 and CDR2 (germline): SGHTA, FQGNSA. This CDR3 has 14 residues. The germline V and J ends were trimmed by 7 bases and 5 bases, with 18 bases remaining between them. CDR3 region: CASTPQGGLDEQYF. CDR3 sequence (DNA): TGTGCCAGCACCCCTCAGGGGGGACTGGACGAGCAGTACTTC. The full variable domain, rest sourced from reference TRBV7-2 and TRBJ2-7, is GAGVSQSPSNKVTEKGKDVELRCDPISGHTALYWYRQSLGQGLEFLIYFQGNSAPDKSGLPSDRFSAERTGGSVSTLTIQRTQQEDSAVYLCASTPQGGLDEQYFGPGTRLTVT.

This chain joins TRBV7-2 and TRBJ2-3; 11 positions match TRBD2. Germline loops: CDR1 SGHTA, CDR2 FQGNSA. J lost 4 bases, V lost 1 base, and 1 base had no gene match. The CDR3 consists of 15 residues. In nucleotides, the CDR3 is TGTGCCAGCAGCTTAGGACTAGCGGGGTCAGATACGCAGTATTTT. It specifies CASSLGLAGSDTQYF.

This clone was picked up a small number of times. The rearrangement joins TRBV19 to TRBJ2-1; 9 bases align to TRBD1. The CDR3 extends over 15 amino acids. Germline V lookup: CDR1 LNHDA, CDR2 SQIVND (reference sequence). V was clipped by 3 bases and J by 8 bases; unmatched bases: 8. As DNA, the CDR3 is TGTGCCAGTAGTATGGGGGACAGGGCTGGGCATGAGCAGTTCTTC. It encodes CASSMGDRAGHEQFF.

The chain combines TRBV5-1 with TRBJ2-7, with D possibly TRBD1 on 5 matching bases. The CDR3 covers 14 residues. Germline lookup yields CDR1 SGHRS and CDR2 YFSETQ. Trimming left V 2 bases short and J 4 bases short, with 13 bases between. The CDR3 DNA sequence: TGCGCCAGCAGCTTCTTAGCAGGACAATACGAGCAGTACTTC. It translates to CASSFLAGQYEQYF. The entire variable domain, with the rest obtained from reference TRBV5-1 and TRBJ2-7, is as follows: KAGVTQTPRYLIKTRGQQVTLSCSPISGHRSVSWYQQTPGQGLQFLFEYFSETQRNKGNFPGRFSGRQFSNSRSEMNVSTLELGDSALYLCASSFLAGQYEQYFGPGTRLTVT.